This T cell receptor beta chain was found in a study of T-cell memory formation after mild COVID-19. Findings and caveats of the study: Of the contracting clones, CD4+ ones lay mainly in CM and EM, and CD8+ ones in EMRA.

TCRdb fed the 5' RACE reads into MiXCR, producing one record per CDR3 protein. The sample yields more than 350,000 distinct CDR3 sequences, about 15% seen once. This clonotype turned up a few times. Its antigen is still unknown. The sequence derives from a man between 18 and 35 years old who had mild COVID-19 (a few samples of this study predate the infection). Cell type and time point are not known. Sample: PBMCs or a T cell subset sorted from them (not recorded which).

CDR3 residues: CASSYLVGGRSNQPQHF. The CDR3 DNA sequence: TGTGCCAGCAGTTACCTAGTTGGGGGCCGTTCCAATCAGCCCCAGCATTTT. The chain carries TRBV6-6 and TRBJ1-5, with D tentatively TRBD1 (6 bases). V was cut by 2 bases and J by 3 bases, with 17 bases left in between. Germline V gene data show CDR1 as MNHNY and CDR2 as SVGAGI (reference sequence). The CDR3 spans 17 residues.